Included here is one T cell receptor beta chain sequence, with context. Methods used by the authors: From reference gene primer amplification, estimates of nucleated cell counts were derived. Generated by immunoSEQ multiplex PCR, the TCRdb table keeps only in-frame clones and is missing some. That table gives V, J and clone size, and the DNA gave D and trimming. The sample contains over 200,000 clones, roughly 83% of which appear only once. The V gene lost 0 bases and the J gene lost 0 bases, with 12 bases spanning the gap. The CDR3 sequence is 16 residues long. Germline V gene sequence: CDR1 SGHDN, CDR2 FVKESK. This entry is derived from a study of blood T cell repertoires in COVID-19. Study background: Sample material is recorded as cDNA or gDNA derived from T cells, B-cell-depleted T cells, or PBMCs.

Sample: peripheral blood. V usage is TRBV14 and J usage is TRBJ2-7; D perhaps matches TRBD1 (6 bases). The clonotype was recovered from a man aged 40-49 years with acute or convalescent COVID-19. The DNA of the CDR3 is TGTGCCAGCAGCCAAGATTTCCAGGGGCACTCCTACGAGCAGTACTTC. Amino acid sequence: CASSQDFQGHSYEQYF.